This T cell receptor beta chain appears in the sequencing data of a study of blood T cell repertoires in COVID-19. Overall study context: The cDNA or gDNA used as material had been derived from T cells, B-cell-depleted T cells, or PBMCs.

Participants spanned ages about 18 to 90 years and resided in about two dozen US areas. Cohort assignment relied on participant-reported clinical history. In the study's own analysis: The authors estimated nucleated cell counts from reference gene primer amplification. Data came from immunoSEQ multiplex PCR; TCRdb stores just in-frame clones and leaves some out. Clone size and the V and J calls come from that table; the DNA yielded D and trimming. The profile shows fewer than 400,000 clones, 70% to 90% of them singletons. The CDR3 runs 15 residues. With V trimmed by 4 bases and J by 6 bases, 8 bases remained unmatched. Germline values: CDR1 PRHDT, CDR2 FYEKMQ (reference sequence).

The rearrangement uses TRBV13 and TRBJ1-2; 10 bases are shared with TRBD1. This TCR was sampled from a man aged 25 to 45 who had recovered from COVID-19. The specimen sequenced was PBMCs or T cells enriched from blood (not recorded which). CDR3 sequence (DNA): TGTGCCAGCAGCTCCCTGACAGGGGGCTTGCATGGCTACACCTTC. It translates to CASSSLTGGLHGYTF.